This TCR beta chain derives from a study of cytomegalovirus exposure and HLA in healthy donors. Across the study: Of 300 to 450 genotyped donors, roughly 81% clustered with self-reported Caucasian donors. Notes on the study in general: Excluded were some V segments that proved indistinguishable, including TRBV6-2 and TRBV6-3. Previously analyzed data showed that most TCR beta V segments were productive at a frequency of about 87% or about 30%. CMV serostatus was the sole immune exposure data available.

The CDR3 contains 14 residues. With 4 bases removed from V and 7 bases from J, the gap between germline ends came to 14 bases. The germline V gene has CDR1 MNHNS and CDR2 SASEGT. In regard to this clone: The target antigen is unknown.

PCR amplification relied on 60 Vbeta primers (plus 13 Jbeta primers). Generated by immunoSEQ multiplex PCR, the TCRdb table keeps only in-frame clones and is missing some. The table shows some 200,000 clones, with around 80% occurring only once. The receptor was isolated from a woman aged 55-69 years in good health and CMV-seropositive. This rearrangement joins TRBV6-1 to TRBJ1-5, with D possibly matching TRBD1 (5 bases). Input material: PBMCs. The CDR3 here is CASSAWGARQPQHF. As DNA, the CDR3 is TGTGCCAGCAGTGCGTGGGGCGCCAGGCAGCCCCAGCATTTT.